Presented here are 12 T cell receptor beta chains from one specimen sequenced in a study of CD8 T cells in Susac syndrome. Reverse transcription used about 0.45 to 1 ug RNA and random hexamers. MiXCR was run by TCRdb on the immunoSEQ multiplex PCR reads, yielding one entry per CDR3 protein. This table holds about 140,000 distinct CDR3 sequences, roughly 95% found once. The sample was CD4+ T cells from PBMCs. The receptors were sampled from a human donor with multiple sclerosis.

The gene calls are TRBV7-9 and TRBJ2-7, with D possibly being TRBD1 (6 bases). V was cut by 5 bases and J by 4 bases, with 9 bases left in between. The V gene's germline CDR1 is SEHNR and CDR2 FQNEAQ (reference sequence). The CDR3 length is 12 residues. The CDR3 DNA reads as TGTGCCAGCAGCGGACAGTTTTACGAGCAGTACTTC. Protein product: CASSGQFYEQYF.

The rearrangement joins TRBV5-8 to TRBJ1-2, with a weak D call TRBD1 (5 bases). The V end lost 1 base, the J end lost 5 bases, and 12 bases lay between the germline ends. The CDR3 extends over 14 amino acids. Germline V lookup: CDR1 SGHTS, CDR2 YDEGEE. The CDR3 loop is CASSLPGTEYGYTF. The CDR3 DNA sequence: TGTGCCAGCAGCTTGCCCGGGACGGAATATGGCTACACCTTC. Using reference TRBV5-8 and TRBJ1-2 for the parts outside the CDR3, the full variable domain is EAGVTQSPTHLIKTRGQQATLRCSPISGHTSVYWYQQALGLGLQFLLWYDEGEERNRGNFPPRFSGRQFPNYSSELNVNALELEDSALYLCASSLPGTEYGYTFGSGTRLTVV.

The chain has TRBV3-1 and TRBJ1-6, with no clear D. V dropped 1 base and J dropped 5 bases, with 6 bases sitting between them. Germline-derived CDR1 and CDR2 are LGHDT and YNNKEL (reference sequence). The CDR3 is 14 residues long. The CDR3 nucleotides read TGTGCCAGCAGCCAAGGTGCAGATAATTCACCCCTCCACTTT. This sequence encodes CASSQGADNSPLHF. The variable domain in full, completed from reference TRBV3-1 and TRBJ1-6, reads DTAVSQTPKYLVTQMGNDKSIKCEQNLGHDTMYWYKQDSKKFLKIMFSYNNKELIINETVPNRFSPKSPDKAHLNLHINSLELGDSAVYFCASSQGADNSPLHFGNGTRLTVT.

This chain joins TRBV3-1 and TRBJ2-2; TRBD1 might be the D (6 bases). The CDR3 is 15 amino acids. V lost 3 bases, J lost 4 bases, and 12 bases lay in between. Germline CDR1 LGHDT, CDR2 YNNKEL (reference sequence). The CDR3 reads CASSQRQDFTGELFF. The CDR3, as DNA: TGTGCCAGCAGCCAGAGACAGGACTTCACCGGGGAGCTGTTTTTT.

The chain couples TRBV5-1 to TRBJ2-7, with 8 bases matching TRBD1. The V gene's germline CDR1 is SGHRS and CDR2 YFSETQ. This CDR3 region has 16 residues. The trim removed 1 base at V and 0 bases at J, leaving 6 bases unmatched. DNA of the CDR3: TGCGCCAGCAGCTTGATCCAGGGACAGGTCTCCTACGAGCAGTACTTC. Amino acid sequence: CASSLIQGQVSYEQYF.

This chain's CDR3 is CASSSYRVPRETQYF. The CDR3 region has the DNA TGTGCCAGCAGCTCCTACAGGGTACCCCGAGAGACCCAGTACTTC. V is TRBV14 and J is TRBJ2-5, with D tentatively TRBD1 (6 bases). The CDR3 consists of 15 residues. Trimming removed 5 bases from V and 4 bases from J, with 17 bases in between. The germline CDR1 and CDR2 sequences are SGHDN and FVKESK.

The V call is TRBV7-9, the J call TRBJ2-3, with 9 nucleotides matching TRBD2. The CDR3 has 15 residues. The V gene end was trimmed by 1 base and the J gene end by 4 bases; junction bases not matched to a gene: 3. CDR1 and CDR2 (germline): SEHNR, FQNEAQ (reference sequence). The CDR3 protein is CASSLGGLAADTQYF. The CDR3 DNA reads TGTGCCAGCAGCTTAGGGGGACTAGCTGCAGATACGCAGTATTTT.

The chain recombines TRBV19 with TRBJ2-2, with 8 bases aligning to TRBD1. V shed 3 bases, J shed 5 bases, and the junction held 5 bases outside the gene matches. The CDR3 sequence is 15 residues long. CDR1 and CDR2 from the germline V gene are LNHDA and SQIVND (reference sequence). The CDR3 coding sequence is TGTGCCAGTAGTATCAGGGGGCTAAGAACCGGGGAGCTGTTTTTT. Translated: CASSIRGLRTGELFF.

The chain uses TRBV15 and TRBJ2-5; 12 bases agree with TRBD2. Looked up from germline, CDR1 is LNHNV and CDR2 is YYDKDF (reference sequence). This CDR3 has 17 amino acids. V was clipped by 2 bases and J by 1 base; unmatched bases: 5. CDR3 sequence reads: CATSRTGLAGPQETQYF. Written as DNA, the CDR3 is TGTGCCACCAGCAGAACCGGACTAGCGGGGCCCCAAGAGACCCAGTACTTC. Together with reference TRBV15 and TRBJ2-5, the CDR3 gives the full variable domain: DAMVIQNPRYQVTQFGKPVTLSCSQTLNHNVMYWYQQKSSQAPKLLFHYYDKDFNNEADTPDNFQSRRPNTSFCFLDIRSPGLGDTAMYLCATSRTGLAGPQETQYFGPGTRLLVL.

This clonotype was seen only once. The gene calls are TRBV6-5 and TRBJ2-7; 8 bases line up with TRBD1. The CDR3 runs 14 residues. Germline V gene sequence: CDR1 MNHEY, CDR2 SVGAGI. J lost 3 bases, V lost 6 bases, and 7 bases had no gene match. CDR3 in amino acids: CASSRDRSVYEQYF. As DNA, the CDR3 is TGTGCCAGCAGCCGGGACAGGTCGGTCTACGAGCAGTACTTC.

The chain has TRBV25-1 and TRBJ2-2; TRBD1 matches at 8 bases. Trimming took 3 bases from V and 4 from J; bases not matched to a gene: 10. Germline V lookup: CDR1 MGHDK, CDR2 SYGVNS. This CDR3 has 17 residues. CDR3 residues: CASSDSYRTGTTGELFF. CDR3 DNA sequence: TGTGCCAGCAGTGATTCCTACAGGACAGGGACCACCGGGGAGCTGTTTTTT.

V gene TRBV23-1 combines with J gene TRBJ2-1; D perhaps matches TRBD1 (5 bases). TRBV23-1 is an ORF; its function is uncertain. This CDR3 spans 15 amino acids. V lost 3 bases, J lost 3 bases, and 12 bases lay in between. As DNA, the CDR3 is TGCGCCAGCAGTCAGGAATTGACAGACTACAATGAGCAGTTCTTC. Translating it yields CASSQELTDYNEQFF.